The source of this T cell receptor beta chain is a study of a mutant IDH1 vaccine in newly diagnosed glioma. Clones were sequenced by immunoSEQ multiplex PCR, and TCRdb holds only the in-frame ones, with some missing. The sample contains some 70,000 clones, 79% of which appear only once. This clone was recorded only once. V lost 8 bases to trimming and J lost 6 bases; unmatched junction nucleotides: 6. The CDR3 runs to 13 residues. Per germline, CDR1 LNHDA and CDR2 SQIVND (reference sequence). Time point: baseline, week 1 (first vaccination visit). Specified treatment: pre-vaccination baseline after standard-of-care therapy. The astrocytomas were IDH1-mutant, ATRX-negative, and WHO grade 3 or 4.

This specimen consisted of PBMCs, obtained from a glioma patient treated with radiotherapy, temozolomide or both. The TCR was taken from a man aged 50 or older with glioma. The chain is built from TRBV19 and TRBJ2-7; 11 bases agree with TRBD1. CDR3 DNA: TGTGCCAGTGGAGGGACAGGGGGGGGCGAGCAGTACTTC. Translation gives CASGGTGGGEQYF.